This T cell receptor (beta chain) was captured by sequencing in a study of T cell responses to AZD1222 COVID-19 vaccine. Whole-study findings and limits: Increases in Spike-specific TCR breadth and depth were seen after two AZD1222 doses. Only after the peak T cell response were repertoires sampled. Donors were largely white British and mainly female; clonal diversity was possibly underestimated. Within unmutated variant regions lay the reported targets of nearly half of spike-specific TCRs.

This CDR3 contains 15 residues. Germline V gives CDR1 LNHDA, CDR2 SQIVND (reference sequence). V was clipped by 6 bases and J by 7 bases, with 19 bases between them. Repertoires were generated with immunoSEQ multiplex PCR, while TCRdb's copy carries only in-frame clones and drops some. In the table there are approximately 98,000 clones, about nine tenths of which are singletons. With regard to this clone: Its specificity is unknown.

The clonotype comes from an adult in good health. The chain couples TRBV19 to TRBJ1-5; maybe TRBD1 (6 bases). The source was peripheral blood, collected on day 0 of MenACWY control vaccination. This chain's CDR3 is CASRRGMAGEQPQHF. The CDR3 DNA reads TGTGCCAGTAGGAGGGGGATGGCAGGGGAGCAGCCCCAGCATTTT.